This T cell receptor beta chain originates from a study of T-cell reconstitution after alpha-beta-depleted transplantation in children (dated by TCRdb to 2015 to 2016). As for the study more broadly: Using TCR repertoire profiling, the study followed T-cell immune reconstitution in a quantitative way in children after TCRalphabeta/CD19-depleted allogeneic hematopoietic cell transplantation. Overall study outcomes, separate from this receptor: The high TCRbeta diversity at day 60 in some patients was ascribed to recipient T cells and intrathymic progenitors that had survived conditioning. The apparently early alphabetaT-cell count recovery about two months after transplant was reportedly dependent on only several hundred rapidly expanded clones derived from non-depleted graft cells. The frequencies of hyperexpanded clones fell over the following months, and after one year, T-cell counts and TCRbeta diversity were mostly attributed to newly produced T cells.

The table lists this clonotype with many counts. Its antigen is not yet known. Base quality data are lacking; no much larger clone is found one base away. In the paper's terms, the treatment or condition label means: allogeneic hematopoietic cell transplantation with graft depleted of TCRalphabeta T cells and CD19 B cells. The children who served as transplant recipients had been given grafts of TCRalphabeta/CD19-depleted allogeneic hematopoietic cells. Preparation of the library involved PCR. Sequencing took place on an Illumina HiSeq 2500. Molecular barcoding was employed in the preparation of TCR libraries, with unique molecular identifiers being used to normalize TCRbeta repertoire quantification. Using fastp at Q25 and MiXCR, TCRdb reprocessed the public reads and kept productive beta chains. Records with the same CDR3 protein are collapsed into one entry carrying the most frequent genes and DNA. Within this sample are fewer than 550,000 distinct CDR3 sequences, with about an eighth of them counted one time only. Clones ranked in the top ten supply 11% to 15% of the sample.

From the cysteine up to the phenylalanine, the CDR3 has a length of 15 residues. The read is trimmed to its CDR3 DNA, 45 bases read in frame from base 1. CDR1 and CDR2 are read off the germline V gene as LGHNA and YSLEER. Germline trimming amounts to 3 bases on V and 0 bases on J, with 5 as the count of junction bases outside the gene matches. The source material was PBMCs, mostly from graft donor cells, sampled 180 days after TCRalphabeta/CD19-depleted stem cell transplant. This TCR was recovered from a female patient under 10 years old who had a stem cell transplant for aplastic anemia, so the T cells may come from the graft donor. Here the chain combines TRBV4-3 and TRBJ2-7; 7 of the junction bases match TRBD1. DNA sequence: TGCGCCAGCAGCCACGGACAGGCTTACTCCTACGAGCAGTACTTC. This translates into CASSHGQAYSYEQYF.